The rows below give T cell receptor beta chains drawn from one sample of a study of blood T cells in healthy people across ages. One entry per CDR3 protein, called by TCRdb with MiXCR from the 5' RACE reads. The table includes approximately 350,000 distinct CDR3 sequences, over 45% detected once. The sequencing sample was made of blood. The origin of the receptors is a man in his sixties in good health. The CDR3 runs from the conserved cysteine through the conserved F or W. Each record gives: V gene, clone size, J gene, D gene, CDR3 protein, CDR3 DNA. A D gene is named only where the DNA matches it firmly. The listing skips clone size in some rows; elsewhere it reads once, few, many or a size class.

>TRBV9|many|TRBJ2-4|.
CASSVDPGLAKNIQYF
TGTGCCAGCAGCGTAGATCCGGGCCTAGCCAAAAACATTCAGTACTTC
>TRBV5-6|.|TRBJ1-6|.
CASSHGARSYNSPLHF
TGTGCCAGCAGCCACGGGGCGAGGAGCTATAATTCACCCCTCCACTTT
>TRBV3-1|.|TRBJ2-7|.
CASQTGSSYEQYF
TGTGCCAGCCAGACAGGAAGCTCCTACGAGCAGTACTTC
>TRBV5-8|.|TRBJ2-3|.
CASSLGGVDTDTQYF
TGTGCCAGCAGCTTGGGTGGAGTCGACACAGATACGCAGTATTTT
>TRBV6-4|.|TRBJ1-2|.
CASSATGTYGYTF
TGTGCCAGCAGTGCTACAGGGACCTATGGCTACACCTTC
>TRBV10-3|.|TRBJ2-7|.
CAISEVTYPRAYEQYF
TGTGCCATCAGTGAGGTGACATATCCGAGAGCCTACGAGCAGTACTTC
>TRBV28|.|TRBJ2-1|.
CASSLPRNEQFF
TGTGCCAGCAGTTTGCCCAGAAATGAGCAGTTCTTC
>TRBV5-6|.|TRBJ2-5|TRBD1
CASRVLGQTQETQYF
TGTGCCAGCAGAGTCCTGGGACAGACTCAAGAGACCCAGTACTTC
>TRBV7-2|many|TRBJ2-7|TRBD1
CASAWTGSGQYF
TGTGCCAGCGCTTGGACAGGGAGTGGGCAGTACTTC
>TRBV3-1|.|TRBJ1-5|.
CASSRSPKQPQHF
TGTGCCAGCAGCCGATCCCCGAAACAGCCCCAGCATTTT
>TRBV20-1|.|TRBJ2-7|TRBD1
CSAMTGELYEQYF
TGCAGTGCTATGACAGGGGAACTCTACGAGCAGTACTTC
>TRBV6-5|few|TRBJ2-4|.
CASSYNGAGKNIQYF
TGTGCCAGCAGTTACAATGGGGCTGGCAAAAACATTCAGTACTTC
>TRBV29-1|few|TRBJ2-1|.
CSVPLWGADYNEQFF
TGCAGCGTTCCTCTCTGGGGGGCGGATTACAATGAGCAGTTCTTC
>TRBV12-3/TRBV12-4|.|TRBJ2-5|.
CASSFVVGWETQYF
TGTGCCAGCAGTTTCGTCGTAGGTTGGGAGACCCAGTACTTC
>TRBV28|.|TRBJ1-2|.
CASTTTSNYGYTF
TGTGCCAGCACCACGACGTCTAACTATGGCTACACCTTC
>TRBV7-9|.|TRBJ1-5|.
CASGPLSNQPQHF
TGTGCCAGCGGCCCCCTGTCCAATCAGCCCCAGCATTTT
>TRBV10-2|few|TRBJ2-6|.
CASRRQTSGANVLTF
TGCGCCAGTAGAAGACAGACCTCTGGGGCCAACGTCCTGACTTTC
>TRBV12-3/TRBV12-4|.|TRBJ2-3|.
CASSFKGQDTQYF
TGTGCCAGCAGTTTTAAGGGACAAGATACGCAGTATTTT
>TRBV27|.|TRBJ2-5|TRBD2
CASSLSIAGEETQYF
TGTGCCAGCAGTTTATCGATCGCGGGGGAGGAGACCCAGTACTTC
>TRBV5-6|.|TRBJ2-1|TRBD1
CASSLPGQGNEQFF
TGTGCCAGCAGCCTACCGGGACAGGGAAATGAGCAGTTCTTC
>TRBV6-2/TRBV6-3|few|TRBJ2-7|TRBD1
CASRGTGTGEDEQYF
TGTGCCAGCAGAGGGACCGGGACAGGTGAGGACGAGCAGTACTTC
>TRBV6-2/TRBV6-3|many|TRBJ1-5|.
CASRRMASNQPQHF
TGTGCCAGCCGCCGGATGGCCAGCAATCAGCCCCAGCATTTT
>TRBV5-1|.|TRBJ2-5|TRBD1
CASSSTGQGAHEQYF
TGCGCCAGCAGCTCGACGGGACAGGGGGCCCATGAGCAGTACTTC
>TRBV12-3/TRBV12-4|few|TRBJ1-2|.
CASSFYASNYGYTF
TGTGCCAGCAGTTTTTACGCCTCTAACTATGGCTACACCTTC
>TRBV6-6|many|TRBJ2-7|TRBD2
CASSYSREGQYF
TGTGCCAGCAGTTACTCGCGGGAGGGGCAGTACTTC
>TRBV6-5|few|TRBJ2-7|TRBD1
CASSYSGYRGSYEQYF
TGTGCCAGCAGTTACTCCGGCTACAGGGGATCCTACGAGCAGTACTTC
>TRBV20-1|.|TRBJ2-1|.
CSARVGSEQFF
TGCAGTGCTAGAGTAGGAAGTGAGCAGTTCTTC
>TRBV11-2|.|TRBJ1-1|.
CASSTNTYTEAFF
TGTGCCAGCAGTACCAACACTTACACTGAAGCTTTCTTT
>TRBV25-1|.|TRBJ2-6|.
CASSESGFGGRRLNVLTF
TGTGCCAGCAGTGAATCTGGGTTTGGGGGTAGGCGACTCAACGTCCTGACTTTC
>TRBV29-1|.|TRBJ2-1|.
CSVGPSARQFF
TGCAGCGTTGGCCCTAGTGCTCGGCAGTTCTTC
>TRBV4-3|.|TRBJ1-4|TRBD1
CASSWGTGVNEKLFF
TGCGCCAGCAGCTGGGGGACAGGGGTGAATGAAAAACTGTTTTTT
>TRBV25-1|.|TRBJ2-7|.
CASKESVGSTYEQYF
TGTGCCAGCAAGGAGAGCGTGGGGTCTACCTACGAGCAGTACTTC
>TRBV12-3/TRBV12-4|.|TRBJ2-6|.
CASSLKVGANVLTF
TGTGCCAGCAGCCTGAAAGTGGGGGCCAACGTCCTGACTTTC
>TRBV11-2|many|TRBJ1-2|.
CASNPQRGVGYGYTF
TGTGCCAGCAACCCCCAGAGGGGCGTGGGCTATGGCTACACCTTC
>TRBV4-1|.|TRBJ1-2|.
CASSQEESGNYGYTF
TGCGCCAGCAGCCAAGAAGAGTCAGGGAACTATGGCTACACCTTC
>TRBV5-1|.|TRBJ2-5|TRBD2
CASSLRASGSLQYF
TGCGCCAGCAGCTTGAGGGCTAGCGGGAGTTTGCAGTACTTC
>TRBV20-1|few|TRBJ2-3|TRBD1
CSARPGQGAWDTQYF
TGCAGTGCTAGACCTGGACAGGGGGCTTGGGATACGCAGTATTTT
>TRBV6-5|once|TRBJ2-7|TRBD1
CASRQGQGYEQYF
TGTGCCAGCAGACAGGGACAGGGCTACGAGCAGTACTTC
>TRBV5-1|.|TRBJ1-1|TRBD1
CASSIGTVNTEAFF
TGCGCCAGCAGCATAGGGACAGTGAACACTGAAGCTTTCTTT